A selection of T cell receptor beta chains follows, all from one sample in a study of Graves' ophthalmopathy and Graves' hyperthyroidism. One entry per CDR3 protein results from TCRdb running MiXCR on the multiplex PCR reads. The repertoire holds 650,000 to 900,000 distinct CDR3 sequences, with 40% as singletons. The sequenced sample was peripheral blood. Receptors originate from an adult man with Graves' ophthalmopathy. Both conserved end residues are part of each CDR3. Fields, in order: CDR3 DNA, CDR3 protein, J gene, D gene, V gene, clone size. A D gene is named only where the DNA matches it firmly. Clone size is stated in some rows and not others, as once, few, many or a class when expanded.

TGTGCCAGCAGCTTAGCGATACACCTTAACTATGGCTACACCTTC CASSLAIHLNYGYTF TRBJ1-2 . TRBV7-2 many
TGTGCCAGCAGCCAAGCGGGATTGGGCTACACCTTC CASSQAGLGYTF TRBJ1-2 . TRBV14 .
TGTGCCAGCAGCTGGGGACAGGGGGCAACAAAACTGTTTTTT CASSWGQGATKLFF TRBJ1-4 TRBD1 TRBV7-4 .
TGTGCCAGCAGCCTGACAGGGGATAATTCACCCATCCACTTT CASSLTGDNSPIHF TRBJ1-6 TRBD1 TRBV13 .
TGCAGTGCTATCCGGGACAGGGTGGAGACCCAGTACTTC CSAIRDRVETQYF TRBJ2-5 TRBD1 TRBV20-1 many
TGTGCCAGCAGCTCACTCTCAGGGGGCGGAAGGGAAAAACTGTTTTTT CASSSLSGGGREKLFF TRBJ1-4 TRBD1 TRBV7-9 few
TGTGCCAGCAGTGATCCGGACAGGAGCGGCTACACCTTC CASSDPDRSGYTF TRBJ1-2 TRBD1 TRBV25-1 .
TGCAGTGCTAGTGGACTAGCGGGGGGGACCTACGAGCAGTACTTC CSASGLAGGTYEQYF TRBJ2-7 TRBD2 TRBV20-1 few
TGCGCCAGCAGCCCCTTTGAGAATTCACCCCTCCACTTT CASSPFENSPLHF TRBJ1-6 . TRBV5-1 .
TGCAGTGCTAGAGCTCCAACAGGGAAAGATTCACCCCTCCACTTT CSARAPTGKDSPLHF TRBJ1-6 . TRBV20-1 many
TGTGCCAGCAGCCCCCAGTCATGGACCCAGTACTTC CASSPQSWTQYF TRBJ2-5 . TRBV7-9 .
TGTGCCAGCAGTCCCGGTGGCATACTCTATGGCTACACCTTC CASSPGGILYGYTF TRBJ1-2 . TRBV9 .
TGCAGTGCTGGGTCACCTAATGAGGCTTTCTTT CSAGSPNEAFF TRBJ1-1 . TRBV20-1 many
TGCAGTGCTAGAGATTCCGGGGGCTCATTTAATTCACCCCTCCACTTT CSARDSGGSFNSPLHF TRBJ1-6 . TRBV20-1 .
TGTGCCAGTAGTAGCCCCGCGAGGGAGAGCTATGGCTACACCTTC CASSSPARESYGYTF TRBJ1-2 . TRBV19 .
TGTGCCAGCAGCCAGGGGGGGACACCTAATGAAAAACTGTTTTTT CASSQGGTPNEKLFF TRBJ1-4 TRBD1 TRBV7-9 .
TGTGCCAGCATCAAGGACAGGGGAGCAGATACGCAGTATTTT CASIKDRGADTQYF TRBJ2-3 TRBD1 TRBV12-3/TRBV12-4 once
TGTGCCAGCAGCTTAGATTACCGGGACAGAATGACCTACGAGCAGTACTTC CASSLDYRDRMTYEQYF TRBJ2-7 TRBD1 TRBV7-2 .
TGCGCCAGCAAGAGAGAGCAGGGATTAAACGAGCAGTACTTC CASKREQGLNEQYF TRBJ2-7 . TRBV4-3 .
TGTGCCAGCAGCCAGGGGAGAAACGGACTAGCGGGAGAGCACGAGCAGTACTTC CASSQGRNGLAGEHEQYF TRBJ2-7 TRBD2 TRBV14 .